This TCR beta chain derives from a study of blood T cells in healthy people across ages. Study-level points and caveats: The unknown donor CMV status may have confounded expanded clonotype changes. A greater number of naive CD4+ cells and higher diversity distinguished long-lived donors from aged donors.

V lost 3 bases to trimming and J lost 8 bases, with 13 bases between them. Germline V gene sequence: CDR1 MDHEN, CDR2 SYDVKM. This CDR3 spans 13 amino acids. About this clonotype: Its antigen is currently unknown.

PCR was performed a second time for roughly 7 to 11 cycles using a sample-barcoded 5' primer and a J-beta primer mix. Each CDR3 protein gets one entry after TCRdb re-called the 5' RACE reads with MiXCR. The table shows 1,300,000 or so distinct CDR3 sequences, with almost 60% occurring only once. Isolated PBMCs totaled at least 6 million in each sample. The chain couples TRBV28 to TRBJ1-2; D uncertain. The clonotype comes from a man between 18 and 35 years old in good health. Input material: blood. CDR3 protein: CASSFIGPRGYTF. In DNA form, the CDR3 reads TGTGCCAGCAGTTTCATCGGGCCTCGAGGCTACACCTTC.